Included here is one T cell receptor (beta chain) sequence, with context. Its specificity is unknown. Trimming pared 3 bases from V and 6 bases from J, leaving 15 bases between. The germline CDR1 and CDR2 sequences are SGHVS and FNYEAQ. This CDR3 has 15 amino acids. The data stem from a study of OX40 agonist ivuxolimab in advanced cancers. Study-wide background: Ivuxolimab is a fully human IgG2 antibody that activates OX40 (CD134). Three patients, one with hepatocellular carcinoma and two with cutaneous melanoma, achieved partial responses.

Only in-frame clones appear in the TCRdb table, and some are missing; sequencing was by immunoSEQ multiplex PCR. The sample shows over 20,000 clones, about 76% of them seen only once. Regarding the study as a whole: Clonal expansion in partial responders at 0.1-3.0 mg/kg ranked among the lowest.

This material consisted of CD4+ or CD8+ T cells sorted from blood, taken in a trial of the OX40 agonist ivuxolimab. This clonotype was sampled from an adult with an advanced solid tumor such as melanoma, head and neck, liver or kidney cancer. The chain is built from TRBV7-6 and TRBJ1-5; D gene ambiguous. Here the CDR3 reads CASSLLSGHRQPQHF. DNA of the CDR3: TGTGCCAGCAGCTTGTTATCTGGTCATCGTCAGCCCCAGCATTTT.